One and the same sample provided the 16 T cell receptor beta chains below, sequenced in a study of blood T cell repertoires in COVID-19. Measured with immunoSEQ multiplex PCR; TCRdb has only the in-frame clones, and not every one. Here the sample spans more than 300,000 clones, 90% being singletons. The sample consisted of PBMCs or T cells enriched from blood (not recorded which). The origin of the receptors is a woman aged 25-40 years who had been exposed to COVID-19.

The chain carries TRBV2 and TRBJ1-5; D remains ambiguous. The CDR3 totals 14 residues. Germline V CDR1 and CDR2: SNHLY, FYNNEI. Trimming took off 3 bases at V and 1 base at J, with 7 bases between the two ends. CDR3: CASSDLVSNQPQHF. As DNA, the CDR3 is TGTGCCAGCAGTGACCTAGTGAGCAATCAGCCCCAGCATTTT.

This chain links TRBV3-1 (or the pseudogene TRBV3-2) with TRBJ1-6; a possible D gene is TRBD1 (5 bases). The CDR3 totals 17 residues. V was cut by 5 bases and J by 8 bases, with 22 bases left in between. Germline CDR1 is LGHDT and CDR2 is YNNKEL (reference sequence). The CDR3 spells CASSRGGRIGGHSPLHF. The CDR3, as DNA: TGTGCCAGCAGCAGGGGAGGTCGGATCGGCGGTCATTCACCCCTCCACTTT.

This chain uses TRBV19 with TRBJ1-1, with 7 bases aligning to TRBD1. The germline V gene encodes CDR1 LNHDA and CDR2 SQIVND (reference sequence). J gave up 6 bases and V 3 bases, and 7 bases lay outside the gene matches. This CDR3 is 14 amino acids long. The CDR3 DNA follows: TGTGCCAGTAGTATTGGACAGGTTAACGCTGAAGCTTTCTTT. Protein sequence: CASSIGQVNAEAFF.

This sequence joins TRBV9 and TRBJ2-3; TRBD2 is a possible D gene (7 bases). The CDR3 runs to 14 residues. The germline V gene has CDR1 SGDLS and CDR2 YYNGEE. Trimming removed 4 bases at V and 2 bases at J, with 11 bases between. CDR3 nucleotides: TGTGCCAGCAGCTATCGGGGGGCCACAGATACGCAGTATTTT. Its protein product is CASSYRGATDTQYF.

The rearrangement uses TRBV10-3 and TRBJ1-3; no clear D. V was trimmed by 10 bases and J by 0 bases, leaving 16 bases between them. The CDR3 contains 15 residues. Germline CDR1 is ENHRY and CDR2 is SYGVKD. The chain's CDR3 is CATREALRSGNTIYF. The CDR3 DNA is TGTGCCACCCGGGAAGCACTTCGCTCTGGAAACACCATATATTTT.

The V gene is TRBV6-5, the J gene TRBJ1-1; D remains ambiguous. From germline, CDR1 is MNHEY and CDR2 SVGAGI. The CDR3 extends over 14 amino acids. Trimming left V 7 bases short and J 0 bases short, with 12 bases between. CDR3: CASTRGALNTEAFF. The CDR3 bases are TGTGCCAGCACCCGGGGAGCTCTGAACACTGAAGCTTTCTTT.

The J gene is TRBJ1-4, the V gene TRBV7-8; 9 bases are shared with TRBD1. Germline assignment: CDR1 SGHVS and CDR2 FQNEAQ. This CDR3 region has 13 residues. V was clipped by 5 bases and J by 10 bases; unmatched bases: 5. The CDR3 spells CASSGGQGAKLFF. CDR3 nucleotides: TGTGCCAGCAGCGGGGGACAGGGAGCAAAACTGTTTTTT. Drawing the rest from reference TRBV7-8 and TRBJ1-4, the complete variable domain is GAGVSQSPRYKVAKRGQDVALRCDPISGHVSLFWYQQALGQGPEFLTYFQNEAQLDKSGLPSDRFFAERPEGSVSTLKIQRTQQEDSAVYLCASSGGQGAKLFFGSGTQLSVL.

The rearrangement joins TRBV7-2 to TRBJ2-1; D is perhaps TRBD1 (5 bases). Trimming stripped 0 bases from V and 8 bases from J, with 14 bases between. Germline-derived CDR1 and CDR2 are SGHTA and FQGNSA. The length of the CDR3 is 15 residues. The CDR3 sequence is CASSLALSGFDEQFF. CDR3 DNA: TGTGCCAGCAGCTTAGCGCTGTCAGGGTTCGATGAGCAGTTCTTC.

The CDR3 here is CASSRQGNPMNTEAFF. The CDR3 DNA reads as TGTGCCAGCAGCCGACAGGGGAACCCTATGAACACTGAAGCTTTCTTT. The V and J genes are TRBV14 and TRBJ1-1, with 8 bases lining up with TRBD1. The V segment lost 4 bases and the J segment 0 bases; nucleotides outside the gene matches: 7. Germline V lookup: CDR1 SGHDN, CDR2 FVKESK. The CDR3 is 16 residues long.

This clone appeared a few times. The gene calls are TRBV12-3 or TRBV12-4 and TRBJ1-2, with TRBD1 as a possible D gene (6 bases). CDR3 length equals 12 residues. V was shortened by 6 bases and J by 7 bases, with 12 bases between the two germline ends. DNA for the CDR3: TGTGCCAGCAGACAGGGTTCGGGTGGCTACACCTTC. Residues: CASRQGSGGYTF.

The chain combines TRBV5-6 with TRBJ2-7, with 8 nucleotides matching TRBD1. Germline V gene sequence: CDR1 SGHDT, CDR2 YYEEEE. V lost 2 bases, J lost 3 bases, and 10 bases stayed unmatched. CDR3 size: 16 residues. Written as DNA, the CDR3 is TGTGCCAGCAGCTTACTACCCGGACAGGGCGTCTACGAGCAGTACTTC. Its translation is CASSLLPGQGVYEQYF.

V usage is TRBV6-5 and J usage is TRBJ2-7; D ambiguous. With 6 bases removed from V and 6 bases from J, the gap between germline ends came to 18 bases. Per germline, CDR1 MNHEY and CDR2 SVGAGI. The CDR3 is made up of 14 amino acids. The CDR3 coding sequence is TGTGCCAGCAGACAGCACCACCCCCCCTCCGAGCAGTACTTC. Its translation is CASRQHHPPSEQYF.

This chain uses TRBV5-1 with TRBJ2-1; D may be TRBD1 (5 bases). The germline V gene encodes CDR1 SGHRS and CDR2 YFSETQ. The ends were cut back, 5 bases at V and 4 bases at J, with 13 bases in the middle. The CDR3 has 14 residues. CDR3 in DNA: TGCGCCAGCAGAACAGACAGCCTGTACAATGAGCAGTTCTTC. Its protein is CASRTDSLYNEQFF.

As to this clone: Other nucleotide sequences from this sample produce the same CDR3. The V and J genes are TRBV27 and TRBJ1-2; 10 nucleotides match TRBD1. Germline V lookup: CDR1 MNHEY, CDR2 SMNVEV (reference sequence). V trimming: 1 base; J trimming: 2 bases; junction bases outside the gene matches: 1. This CDR3 is built from 15 residues. The CDR3 nucleotides are TGTGCCAGCAGTTTATTGGGACAGGGGAACTATGGCTACACCTTC. Translating it yields CASSLLGQGNYGYTF.

The V gene is TRBV12-5, the J gene TRBJ1-1; the D gene is possibly TRBD1 (5 bases). The CDR3 covers 15 residues. Trimming took 0 bases from V and 5 from J, leaving 13 bases between them. From germline, CDR1 is LGHNT and CDR2 FRNRAP. The CDR3 is CASGLVGRGRTEAFF. DNA for the CDR3: TGTGCTAGTGGTTTGGTTGGGAGGGGAAGGACTGAAGCTTTCTTT.

The chain recombines TRBV4-2 with TRBJ2-1; the D gene is possibly TRBD1 (5 bases). Trimming cost V 1 base and J 7 bases, with 17 bases left between them. The CDR3 extends over 16 amino acids. Germline V gene sequence: CDR1 LGHNA, CDR2 YNFKEQ. This CDR3 is CASSQARQSFENEQFF. The CDR3 DNA sequence: TGTGCCAGCAGCCAAGCGAGACAGAGCTTTGAGAATGAGCAGTTCTTC.